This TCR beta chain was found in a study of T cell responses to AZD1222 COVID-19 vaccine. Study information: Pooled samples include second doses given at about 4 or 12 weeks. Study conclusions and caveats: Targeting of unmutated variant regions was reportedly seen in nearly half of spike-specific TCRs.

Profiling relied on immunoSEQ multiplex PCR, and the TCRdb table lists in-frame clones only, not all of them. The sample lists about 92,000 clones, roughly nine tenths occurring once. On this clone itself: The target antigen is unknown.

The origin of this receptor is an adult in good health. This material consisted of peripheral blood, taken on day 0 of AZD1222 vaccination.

For the CDR3, the DNA is TGCGCCAGCAGCCCACTCATGGAAGCCAAAAACATTCAGTACTTC. Translating gives CASSPLMEAKNIQYF. The chain couples TRBV5-1 to TRBJ2-4; D remains unclear. In germline, CDR1 is SGHRS, CDR2 YFSETQ. This CDR3 contains 15 residues. Trimming took 4 bases from V and 0 from J, leaving 11 bases between them.